This is a list of T cell receptor beta chains from one sample in a study of blood T cell repertoires in COVID-19. Generated by immunoSEQ multiplex PCR, the TCRdb table keeps only in-frame clones and is missing some. This table holds approximately 170,000 clones, 88% found once. Source material: PBMCs or T cells enriched from blood (not recorded which). These receptors were collected from a woman between 18 and 29 years old who had recovered from COVID-19. Both conserved end residues are part of each CDR3. Each record gives: clone size, J gene, D gene, V gene, CDR3 protein, CDR3 DNA. The D gene is left open where the match is weak. Size tells how often a clone was seen (once, few, many) or the class of an expanded clone, and some rows leave it out.

abundance: -
j_gene: TRBJ1-4
d_gene: -
v_gene: TRBV30
CDR3aa: CAWSMHTTGSNEKLFF
CDR3nt: TGTGCCTGGAGTATGCATACGACAGGAAGTAATGAAAAACTGTTTTTT

abundance: -
j_gene: TRBJ2-7
d_gene: TRBD2
v_gene: TRBV4-2
CDR3aa: CASSQDKLAWEQYF
CDR3nt: TGTGCCAGCAGCCAAGACAAACTAGCGTGGGAGCAGTACTTC

abundance: -
j_gene: TRBJ2-7
d_gene: TRBD1
v_gene: TRBV11-3
CDR3aa: CASSLGQGKQYF
CDR3nt: TGTGCCAGCAGCCTCGGACAGGGGAAGCAGTACTTC

abundance: few
j_gene: TRBJ2-3
d_gene: -
v_gene: TRBV10-1
CDR3aa: CASSQLRDFSTDTQYF
CDR3nt: TGCGCCAGCAGTCAACTCCGGGATTTTAGCACAGATACGCAGTATTTT

abundance: -
j_gene: TRBJ1-3
d_gene: -
v_gene: TRBV7-6
CDR3aa: CASSLVGLNSIGGNTIYF
CDR3nt: TGTGCCAGCAGCTTAGTGGGCCTGAACAGTATAGGCGGAAACACCATATATTTT

abundance: -
j_gene: TRBJ2-5
d_gene: -
v_gene: TRBV4-1
CDR3aa: CASSLGFQETQYF
CDR3nt: TGCGCCAGCAGCCTCGGGTTTCAAGAGACCCAGTACTTC

abundance: once
j_gene: TRBJ2-7
d_gene: -
v_gene: TRBV6-2/TRBV6-3
CDR3aa: CASSPPRGTRSSYEQYF
CDR3nt: TGTGCCAGCAGTCCCCCCCGCGGAACTCGGAGTTCCTACGAGCAGTACTTC

abundance: -
j_gene: TRBJ2-5
d_gene: TRBD1
v_gene: TRBV7-2
CDR3aa: CASRATGTGHQETQYF
CDR3nt: TGTGCCAGCAGAGCCACCGGGACAGGCCATCAAGAGACCCAGTACTTC

abundance: -
j_gene: TRBJ1-1
d_gene: TRBD1
v_gene: TRBV18
CDR3aa: CASSRNSGGQGATEAFF
CDR3nt: TGTGCCAGCTCACGTAACTCAGGGGGTCAAGGGGCCACTGAAGCTTTCTTT

abundance: -
j_gene: TRBJ1-2
d_gene: TRBD1
v_gene: TRBV10-1
CDR3aa: CASSNDRGYGYTF
CDR3nt: TGCGCCAGCAGCAACGACAGGGGGTATGGCTACACCTTC

abundance: -
j_gene: TRBJ2-2
d_gene: -
v_gene: TRBV21-1
CDR3aa: CASSKHLDRNRTGELFF
CDR3nt: TGTGCCAGCAGCAAACACCTCGACAGGAACCGCACCGGGGAGCTGTTTTTT

abundance: -
j_gene: TRBJ2-2
d_gene: TRBD2
v_gene: TRBV13
CDR3aa: CASSPPWSGRAIGELFF
CDR3nt: TGTGCCAGCAGCCCCCCTTGGAGCGGGAGGGCCATCGGGGAGCTGTTTTTT

abundance: once
j_gene: TRBJ1-5
d_gene: TRBD1
v_gene: TRBV19
CDR3aa: CASNTAGQGDLINQPQHF
CDR3nt: TGTGCCAGTAATACAGCGGGACAGGGGGACCTTATAAATCAGCCCCAGCATTTT

abundance: -
j_gene: TRBJ2-7
d_gene: TRBD1
v_gene: TRBV6-2/TRBV6-3
CDR3aa: CASSPRQGAYEQYF
CDR3nt: TGTGCCAGCAGTCCCCGACAGGGGGCCTACGAGCAGTACTTC

abundance: -
j_gene: TRBJ1-4
d_gene: -
v_gene: TRBV7-9
CDR3aa: CASSLVVTHNEKLFF
CDR3nt: TGTGCCAGCAGCTTAGTGGTCACACATAATGAAAAACTGTTTTTT

abundance: once
j_gene: TRBJ2-7
d_gene: TRBD2
v_gene: TRBV10-3
CDR3aa: CATASGIYEQYF
CDR3nt: TGTGCCACGGCTAGCGGGATCTACGAGCAGTACTTC

abundance: -
j_gene: TRBJ1-1
d_gene: TRBD1
v_gene: TRBV11-2
CDR3aa: CASSSRDRGLTEAFF
CDR3nt: TGTGCCAGCAGCTCCCGGGACAGGGGGCTGACTGAAGCTTTCTTT

abundance: -
j_gene: TRBJ2-2
d_gene: TRBD2
v_gene: TRBV7-2
CDR3aa: CASSLAGGANTGELFF
CDR3nt: TGTGCCAGCAGCTTAGCGGGAGGGGCGAACACCGGGGAGCTGTTTTTT

abundance: hyperexpanded
j_gene: TRBJ2-1
d_gene: TRBD2
v_gene: TRBV7-3
CDR3aa: CASSLLAGDPSSYNEQFF
CDR3nt: TGTGCCAGCAGCTTGTTGGCGGGAGACCCTAGCTCCTACAATGAGCAGTTCTTC

abundance: once
j_gene: TRBJ2-7
d_gene: TRBD1
v_gene: TRBV28
CDR3aa: CASRLAGQGYEQYF
CDR3nt: TGTGCCAGCAGGCTCGCGGGACAGGGCTACGAGCAGTACTTC

abundance: -
j_gene: TRBJ1-6
d_gene: -
v_gene: TRBV3-1/TRBV3-2
CDR3aa: CASTSIGQGSSPLHF
CDR3nt: TGTGCCAGCACCTCGATAGGGCAGGGAAGTTCACCCCTCCACTTT

abundance: -
j_gene: TRBJ1-2
d_gene: -
v_gene: TRBV3-1/TRBV3-2
CDR3aa: CASSYSYGYTF
CDR3nt: TGTGCCAGCAGCTACAGCTATGGCTACACCTTC

abundance: -
j_gene: TRBJ2-5
d_gene: TRBD2
v_gene: TRBV11-3
CDR3aa: CASSYGLAGAQETQYF
CDR3nt: TGTGCCAGCAGCTACGGACTAGCGGGAGCCCAGGAGACCCAGTACTTC

abundance: -
j_gene: TRBJ1-5
d_gene: TRBD1
v_gene: TRBV6-2/TRBV6-3
CDR3aa: CASSPPQGARPQPQHF
CDR3nt: TGTGCCAGCAGTCCCCCACAGGGGGCGAGGCCTCAGCCCCAGCATTTT

abundance: -
j_gene: TRBJ1-3
d_gene: TRBD1
v_gene: TRBV5-4
CDR3aa: CASSKGTVNSGNTIYF
CDR3nt: TGTGCCAGCAGTAAAGGGACAGTGAACTCTGGAAACACCATATATTTT

abundance: -
j_gene: TRBJ2-7
d_gene: -
v_gene: TRBV21-1
CDR3aa: CASSKRWKGLPQPYEQYF
CDR3nt: TGTGCCAGCAGCAAAAGATGGAAGGGGTTGCCGCAACCCTACGAGCAGTACTTC

abundance: once
j_gene: TRBJ1-1
d_gene: TRBD1
v_gene: TRBV4-3
CDR3aa: CASSQLQGDPEAFF
CDR3nt: TGCGCCAGCAGCCAACTACAGGGGGACCCTGAAGCTTTCTTT

abundance: -
j_gene: TRBJ2-7
d_gene: -
v_gene: TRBV28
CDR3aa: CASSSPGGISYEQYF
CDR3nt: TGTGCCAGCAGTTCCCCGGGCGGGATATCCTACGAGCAGTACTTC

abundance: -
j_gene: TRBJ2-5
d_gene: -
v_gene: TRBV6-5
CDR3aa: CASTRQGFGGGTQYF
CDR3nt: TGTGCCAGCACCCGGCAAGGTTTTGGAGGTGGGACCCAGTACTTC

abundance: -
j_gene: TRBJ2-7
d_gene: TRBD1
v_gene: TRBV5-4
CDR3aa: CASSLGQGLTYEQYF
CDR3nt: TGTGCCAGCAGCTTGGGACAGGGGTTAACCTACGAGCAGTACTTC

abundance: -
j_gene: TRBJ2-7
d_gene: TRBD2
v_gene: TRBV5-6
CDR3aa: CASSLGLAGVSHEQYF
CDR3nt: TGTGCCAGCAGCTTGGGACTAGCGGGAGTTTCCCACGAGCAGTACTTC

abundance: -
j_gene: TRBJ2-3
d_gene: -
v_gene: TRBV3-1/TRBV3-2
CDR3aa: CASSRPELADTQYF
CDR3nt: TGTGCCAGCAGCCGTCCGGAGCTTGCAGATACGCAGTATTTT

abundance: -
j_gene: TRBJ2-1
d_gene: TRBD2
v_gene: TRBV27
CDR3aa: CASSPSGNPYNEQFF
CDR3nt: TGTGCCAGCAGTCCTAGCGGGAACCCCTACAATGAGCAGTTCTTC

abundance: -
j_gene: TRBJ2-5
d_gene: TRBD2
v_gene: TRBV27
CDR3aa: CASSLGGRAGETQYF
CDR3nt: TGTGCCAGCAGTTTAGGCGGGAGGGCCGGGGAGACCCAGTACTTC

abundance: -
j_gene: TRBJ2-2
d_gene: -
v_gene: TRBV2
CDR3aa: CASSWDSGTGELFF
CDR3nt: TGTGCCAGCAGTTGGGACTCCGGCACCGGGGAGCTGTTTTTT

abundance: -
j_gene: TRBJ2-1
d_gene: TRBD2
v_gene: TRBV5-1
CDR3aa: CASSWKTSGRAHNEQFF
CDR3nt: TGCGCCAGCAGCTGGAAGACTAGCGGGAGGGCCCACAATGAGCAGTTCTTC

abundance: -
j_gene: TRBJ1-4
d_gene: TRBD1
v_gene: TRBV11-2
CDR3aa: CASSLDGTGGDEKLFF
CDR3nt: TGTGCCAGCAGCTTAGACGGGACAGGGGGCGACGAAAAACTGTTTTTT

abundance: -
j_gene: TRBJ1-3
d_gene: TRBD1
v_gene: TRBV6-5
CDR3aa: CASRRTGVSGNTIYF
CDR3nt: TGTGCCAGCAGAAGGACAGGGGTCTCTGGAAACACCATATATTTT

abundance: -
j_gene: TRBJ2-5
d_gene: TRBD1
v_gene: TRBV7-9
CDR3aa: CASSSDRVVETQYF
CDR3nt: TGTGCCAGCAGCTCCGACAGGGTTGTAGAGACCCAGTACTTC

abundance: -
j_gene: TRBJ1-6
d_gene: TRBD1
v_gene: TRBV3-1/TRBV3-2
CDR3aa: CASSRDRGDSPLHF
CDR3nt: TGTGCCAGCAGCCGCGACAGGGGTGATTCACCCCTCCACTTT

abundance: once
j_gene: TRBJ1-6
d_gene: -
v_gene: TRBV19
CDR3aa: CASRIADSPLHF
CDR3nt: TGTGCCAGTAGAATTGCGGATTCACCCCTCCACTTT

abundance: few
j_gene: TRBJ2-1
d_gene: -
v_gene: TRBV13
CDR3aa: CASSLVLGQTLYNEQFF
CDR3nt: TGTGCCAGCAGCTTAGTGCTAGGACAGACTCTCTACAATGAGCAGTTCTTC

abundance: -
j_gene: TRBJ2-4
d_gene: TRBD2
v_gene: TRBV3-1/TRBV3-2
CDR3aa: CASSQGTSGAKNIQYF
CDR3nt: TGTGCCAGCAGCCAAGGAACTAGCGGCGCCAAAAACATTCAGTACTTC

abundance: -
j_gene: TRBJ2-7
d_gene: -
v_gene: TRBV2
CDR3aa: CASSEFGSDSSYEQYF
CDR3nt: TGTGCCAGCAGTGAGTTCGGGTCGGACAGCTCCTACGAGCAGTACTTC

abundance: -
j_gene: TRBJ1-2
d_gene: TRBD1
v_gene: TRBV29-1
CDR3aa: CSVNSQGARDYGYTF
CDR3nt: TGCAGCGTCAACTCACAGGGGGCGCGTGACTATGGCTACACCTTC

abundance: -
j_gene: TRBJ2-5
d_gene: -
v_gene: TRBV1
CDR3aa: CTSSHPNSGGVETQYF
CDR3nt: TGCACCAGCAGCCACCCAAATAGCGGGGGAGTGGAGACCCAGTACTTC

abundance: -
j_gene: TRBJ2-7
d_gene: TRBD2
v_gene: TRBV12-3/TRBV12-4
CDR3aa: CASSLTGLVEQYF
CDR3nt: TGTGCCAGCAGCCTTACCGGACTAGTCGAGCAGTACTTC

abundance: few
j_gene: TRBJ1-2
d_gene: -
v_gene: TRBV28
CDR3aa: CASSFRGNYGYTF
CDR3nt: TGTGCCAGCAGTTTCCGCGGTAACTATGGCTACACCTTC

abundance: once
j_gene: TRBJ2-6
d_gene: -
v_gene: TRBV6-5
CDR3aa: CASRRGGIGANVLTF
CDR3nt: TGTGCCAGCAGAAGGGGGGGAATTGGGGCCAACGTCCTGACTTTC